This entry features one T cell receptor beta chain sequence. This sample was taken from a study of regulatory T cells in long-lasting Graves disease. The time point denotes: newly diagnosed GD, antithyroid drugs for less than 3 months. RNA from PBMCs was the source of the TCR library. Patients of an endocrinology department in Xi'an, China, were included. The V end was cut by 3 bases, the J end by 2 bases, with 12 bases between. CDR3 length equals 15 residues. CDR1 is MGHDK, CDR2 SYGVNS, per germline. Building of the TCR beta libraries involved iRepertoire HTBI primers and Arm-PCR of CDR3 regions. TCRdb called the multiplex PCR reads again in MiXCR, with one record for every CDR3 protein. The repertoire consists of about half a million distinct CDR3 sequences, with more than 10% occurring once and the leading ten covering approximately 9%. The sample was also reused in another study, on T cells in Graves' hyperthyroidism and ophthalmopathy.

The sequence derives from a woman in her thirties with Graves disease. Specimen: peripheral blood mononuclear cells (PBMCs), collected at new diagnosis, from a patient treated with antithyroid drugs. V and J are TRBV25-1 and TRBJ2-3; D not resolved. The CDR3 reads CASSDPRSPTDTQYF. As DNA, the CDR3 is TGTGCCAGCAGTGACCCCCGAAGTCCCACAGATACGCAGTATTTT.